This TCR beta chain stems from a study of vaccination effects on CD4 cells after COVID-19. The overall study: Two doses of either BNT162b2 or mRNA-1273 were given to each participant.

The repertoire was sequenced with immunoSEQ multiplex PCR; TCRdb's copy has only in-frame clones and lacks some. The sample lists 40,000 to 45,000 clones, 65% to 80% occurring once. On this clone itself: Its cognate antigen is unknown.

Before sequencing, viral peptide pools were used by the ViraFEST assay to expand antigen-specific CD4+ T cells. Culturing for about 10 days preceded CD4+ T cell isolation. Neither prior SARS-CoV-2 infection nor positive nucleocapsid antibodies were present in the vaccine recipients. V shed 4 bases and J 3 bases; nucleotides not matched to a gene: 9. This CDR3 has 15 residues. Germline CDR1 is SGHRS and CDR2 is YFSETQ. This chain connects TRBV5-1 to TRBJ2-5; 7 bases line up with TRBD1. Here the sequenced sample was CD4+ T cells from PBMCs cultured with HCoV-NL63 spike peptides, taken before COVID-19 vaccination. This receptor was obtained from a human donor who received a COVID-19 vaccine. The DNA of the CDR3 is TGCGCCAGCAGCAGAACCGGGACAGCAGAAGAGACCCAGTACTTC. Translating it yields CASSRTGTAEETQYF.